This T cell receptor (beta chain) derives from a study of T cell changes during pregnancy in multiple sclerosis. This clone was found once. CDR3 length: 17 amino acids. Germline V gene sequence: CDR1 SGDLS, CDR2 YYNGEE. J gave up 0 bases and V 2 bases, and 8 bases lay outside the gene matches. The assay was immunoSEQ multiplex PCR, and TCRdb's table has in-frame clones only and misses some. The repertoire holds over 90,000 clones, with around 94% as singletons. The receptor was isolated from a female donor with multiple sclerosis, enrolled in a pregnancy study. The rearrangement links TRBV9 to TRBJ2-3; 8 nucleotides match TRBD2. Material: peripheral blood, obtained after pregnancy. CDR3 DNA sequence: TGTGCCAGCAGCGTTCCGGAGGGCGGGGGGAGCACAGATACGCAGTATTTT. It encodes CASSVPEGGGSTDTQYF.